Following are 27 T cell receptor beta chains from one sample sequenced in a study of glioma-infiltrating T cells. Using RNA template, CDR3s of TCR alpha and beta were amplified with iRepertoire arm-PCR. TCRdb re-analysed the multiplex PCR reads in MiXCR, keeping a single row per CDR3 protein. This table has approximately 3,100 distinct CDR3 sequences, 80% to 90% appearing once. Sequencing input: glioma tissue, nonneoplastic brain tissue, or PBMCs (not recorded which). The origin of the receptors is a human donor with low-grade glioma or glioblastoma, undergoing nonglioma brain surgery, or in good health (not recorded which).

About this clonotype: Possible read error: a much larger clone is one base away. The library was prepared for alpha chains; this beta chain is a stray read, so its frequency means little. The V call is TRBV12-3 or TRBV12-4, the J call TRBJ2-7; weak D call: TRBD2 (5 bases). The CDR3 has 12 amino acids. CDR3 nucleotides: TGTGCCAGCAGTTCCGCCGCTGGGGAGCTGTACTTC. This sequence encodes CASSSAAGELYF.

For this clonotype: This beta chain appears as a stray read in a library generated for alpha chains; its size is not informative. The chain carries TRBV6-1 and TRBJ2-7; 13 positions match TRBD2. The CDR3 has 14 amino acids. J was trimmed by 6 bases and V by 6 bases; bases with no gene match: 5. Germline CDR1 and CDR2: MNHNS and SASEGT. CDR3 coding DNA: TGTGCCAGCAGCCCAGGACTAGCGGGAGCCGAGCAGTACTTC. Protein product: CASSPGLAGAEQYF.

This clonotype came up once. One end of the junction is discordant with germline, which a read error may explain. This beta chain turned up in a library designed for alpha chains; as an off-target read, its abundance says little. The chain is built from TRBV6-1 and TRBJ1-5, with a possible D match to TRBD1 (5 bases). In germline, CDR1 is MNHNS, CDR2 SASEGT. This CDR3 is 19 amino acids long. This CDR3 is CASSPPGLPIIGSNQPQRF. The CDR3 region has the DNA TGTGCCAGCAGCCCACCGGGGCTCCCCATTATAGGGAGCAATCAGCCCCAGCGTTTT.

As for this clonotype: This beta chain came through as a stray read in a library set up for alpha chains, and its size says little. The CDR3 bases are TGCAGTCAGGGACAGGGGGACTATGGCTACACCTTC. Translation gives CSQGQGDYGYTF. This chain connects TRBV20-1 to TRBJ1-2, with 11 bases fitting TRBD1. The CDR3 length is 12 residues. CDR1 and CDR2 (germline): DFQATT, SNEGSKA (reference sequence). The V and J ends lost 8 bases and 3 bases, in that order; junction bases with no gene match: 2.

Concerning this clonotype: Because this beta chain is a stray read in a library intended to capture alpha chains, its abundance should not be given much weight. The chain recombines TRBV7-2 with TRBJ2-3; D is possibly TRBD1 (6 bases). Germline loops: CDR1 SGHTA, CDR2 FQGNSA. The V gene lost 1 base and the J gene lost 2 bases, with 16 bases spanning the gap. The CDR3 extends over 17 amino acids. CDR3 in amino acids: CASSLVWQGPYTDTQYF. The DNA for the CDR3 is TGTGCCAGCAGCTTAGTCTGGCAGGGGCCCTACACAGATACGCAGTATTTT.

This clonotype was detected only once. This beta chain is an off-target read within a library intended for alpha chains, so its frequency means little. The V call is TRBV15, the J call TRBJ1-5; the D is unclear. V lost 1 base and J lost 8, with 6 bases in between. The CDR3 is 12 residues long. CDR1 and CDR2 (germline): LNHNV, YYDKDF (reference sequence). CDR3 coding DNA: TGTGCCACCAGCAGAGCTTTGGAGCCCCAGCATTTT. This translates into CATSRALEPQHF.

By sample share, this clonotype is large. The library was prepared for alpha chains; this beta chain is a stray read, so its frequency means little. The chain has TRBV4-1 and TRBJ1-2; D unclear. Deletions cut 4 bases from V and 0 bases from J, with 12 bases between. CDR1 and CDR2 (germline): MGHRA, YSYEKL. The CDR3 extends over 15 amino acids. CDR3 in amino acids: CASSPESFPNYGYTF. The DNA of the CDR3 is TGCGCCAGCAGCCCAGAGTCTTTCCCTAACTATGGCTACACCTTC.

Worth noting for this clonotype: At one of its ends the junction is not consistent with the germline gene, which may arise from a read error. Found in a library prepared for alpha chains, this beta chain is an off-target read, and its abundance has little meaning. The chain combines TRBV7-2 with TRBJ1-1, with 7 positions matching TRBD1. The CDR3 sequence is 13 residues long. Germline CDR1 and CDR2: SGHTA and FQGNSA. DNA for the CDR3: TGTGCCAGCAGACCGACAGGGTACACTGAAGCTATCTTT. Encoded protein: CASRPTGYTEAIF. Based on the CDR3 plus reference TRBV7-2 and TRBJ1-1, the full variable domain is GAGVSQSPSNKVTEKGKDVELRCDPISGHTALYWYRQSLGQGLEFLIYFQGNSAPDKSGLPSDRFSAERTGGSVSTLTIQRTQQEDSAVYLCASRPTGYTEAIFGQGTRLTVV.

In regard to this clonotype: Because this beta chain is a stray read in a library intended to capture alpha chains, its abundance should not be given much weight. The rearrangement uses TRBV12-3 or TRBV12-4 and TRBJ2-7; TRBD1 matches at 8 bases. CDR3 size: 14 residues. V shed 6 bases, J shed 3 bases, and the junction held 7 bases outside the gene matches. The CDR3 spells CASRRTGRIYEQYF. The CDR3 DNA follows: TGTGCCAGCAGACGGACAGGGAGGATCTACGAGCAGTACTTC.

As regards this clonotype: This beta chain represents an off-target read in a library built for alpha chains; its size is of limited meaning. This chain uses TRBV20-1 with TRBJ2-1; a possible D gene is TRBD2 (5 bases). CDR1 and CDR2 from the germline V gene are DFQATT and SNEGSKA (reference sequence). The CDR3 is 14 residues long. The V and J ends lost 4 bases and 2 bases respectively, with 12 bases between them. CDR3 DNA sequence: TGCAGTGCTACCCGGGATGACCCCTACAATGAGCAGTTCTTC. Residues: CSATRDDPYNEQFF.

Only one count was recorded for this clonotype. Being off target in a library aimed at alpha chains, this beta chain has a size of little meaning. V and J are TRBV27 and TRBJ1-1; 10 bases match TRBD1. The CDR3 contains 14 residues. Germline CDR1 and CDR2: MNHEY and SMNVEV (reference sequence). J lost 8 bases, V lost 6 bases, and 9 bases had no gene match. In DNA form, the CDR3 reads TGTGCCAGCAGCGCCCGGACAGGGGGTGCGGAAGCTTTCTTT. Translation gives CASSARTGGAEAFF.

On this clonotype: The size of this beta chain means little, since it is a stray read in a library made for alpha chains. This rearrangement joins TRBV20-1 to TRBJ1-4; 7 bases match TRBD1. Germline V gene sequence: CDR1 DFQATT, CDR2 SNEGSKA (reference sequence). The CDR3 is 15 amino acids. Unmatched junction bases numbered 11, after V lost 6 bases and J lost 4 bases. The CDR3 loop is CSAMQSGQLNEKLFF. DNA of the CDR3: TGCAGTGCAATGCAGTCGGGACAGCTTAATGAAAAACTGTTTTTT.

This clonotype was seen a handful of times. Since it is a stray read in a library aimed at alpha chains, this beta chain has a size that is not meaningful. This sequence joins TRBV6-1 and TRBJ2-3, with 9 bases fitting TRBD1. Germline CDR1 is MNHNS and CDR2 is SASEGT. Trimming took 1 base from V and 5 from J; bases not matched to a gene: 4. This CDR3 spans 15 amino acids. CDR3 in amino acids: CASSEGNRGRDTQYF. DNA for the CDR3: TGTGCCAGCAGTGAAGGGAACAGGGGGCGAGATACGCAGTATTTT.

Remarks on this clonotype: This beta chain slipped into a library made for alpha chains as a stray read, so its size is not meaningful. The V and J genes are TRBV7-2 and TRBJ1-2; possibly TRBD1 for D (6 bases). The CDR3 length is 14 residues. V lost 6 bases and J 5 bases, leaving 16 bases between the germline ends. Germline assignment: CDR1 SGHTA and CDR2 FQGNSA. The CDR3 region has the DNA TGTGCCAGCAGACAAGGGGGGGCGAGATATGGCTACACCTTC. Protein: CASRQGGARYGYTF. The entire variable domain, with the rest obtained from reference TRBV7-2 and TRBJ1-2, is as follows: GAGVSQSPSNKVTEKGKDVELRCDPISGHTALYWYRQSLGQGLEFLIYFQGNSAPDKSGLPSDRFSAERTGGSVSTLTIQRTQQEDSAVYLCASRQGGARYGYTFGSGTRLTVV.

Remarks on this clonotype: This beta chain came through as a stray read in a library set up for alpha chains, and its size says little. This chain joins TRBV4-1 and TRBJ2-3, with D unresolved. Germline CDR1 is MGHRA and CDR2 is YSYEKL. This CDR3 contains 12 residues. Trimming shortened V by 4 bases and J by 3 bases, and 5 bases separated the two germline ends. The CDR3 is CASSLETDTQYF. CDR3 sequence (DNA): TGCGCCAGCAGCCTGGAGACAGATACGCAGTATTTT.

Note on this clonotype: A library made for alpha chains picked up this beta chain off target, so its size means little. DNA for the CDR3: TGTGCCAGCAGCTTTTCTAACCCCACAGATACGCAGTATTTT. This gives the protein CASSFSNPTDTQYF. The J gene is TRBJ2-3, the V gene TRBV7-2; D ambiguous. Per the germline V gene, CDR1 is SGHTA and CDR2 is FQGNSA. The CDR3 is 14 amino acids. The V end was cut by 3 bases, the J end by 2 bases, with 9 bases between.

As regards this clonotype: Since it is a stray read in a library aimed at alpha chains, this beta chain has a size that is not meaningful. CDR3 sequence reads: CASSQTGIEQYF. The CDR3 nucleotides read TGTGCCAGCAGCCAGACAGGGATCGAGCAGTACTTC. V and J are TRBV6-2 or TRBV6-3 and TRBJ2-7; 7 nucleotides line up with TRBD1. The trim removed 6 bases at V and 6 bases at J, leaving 5 bases unmatched. The CDR3 contains 12 residues. Germline V gives CDR1 MNHEY, CDR2 SVGEGT.

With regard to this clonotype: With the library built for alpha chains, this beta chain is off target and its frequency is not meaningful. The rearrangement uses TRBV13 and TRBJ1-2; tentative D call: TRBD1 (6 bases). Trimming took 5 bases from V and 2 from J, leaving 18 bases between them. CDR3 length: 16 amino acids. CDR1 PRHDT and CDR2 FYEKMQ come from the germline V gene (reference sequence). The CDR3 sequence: CASSAQVGGGNYGYTF. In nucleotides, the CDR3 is TGTGCCAGCAGCGCCCAAGTCGGGGGCGGGAACTATGGCTACACCTTC.

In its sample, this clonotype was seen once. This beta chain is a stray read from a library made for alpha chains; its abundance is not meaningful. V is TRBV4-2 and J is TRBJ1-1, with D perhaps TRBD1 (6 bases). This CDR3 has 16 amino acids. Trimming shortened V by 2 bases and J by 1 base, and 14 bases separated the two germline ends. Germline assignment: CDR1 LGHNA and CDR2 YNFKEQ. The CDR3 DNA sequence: TGTGCCAGCAGCCAACGGGCGGGGGCCGGGAACACTGAAGCTTTCTTT. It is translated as CASSQRAGAGNTEAFF.

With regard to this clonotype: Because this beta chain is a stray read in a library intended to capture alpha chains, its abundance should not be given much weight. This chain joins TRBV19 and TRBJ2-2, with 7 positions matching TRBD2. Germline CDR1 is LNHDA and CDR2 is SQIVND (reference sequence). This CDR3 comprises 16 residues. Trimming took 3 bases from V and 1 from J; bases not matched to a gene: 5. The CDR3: CASSIPTGGNTGELFF. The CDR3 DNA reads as TGTGCCAGTAGTATCCCGACGGGAGGGAACACCGGGGAGCTGTTTTTT.

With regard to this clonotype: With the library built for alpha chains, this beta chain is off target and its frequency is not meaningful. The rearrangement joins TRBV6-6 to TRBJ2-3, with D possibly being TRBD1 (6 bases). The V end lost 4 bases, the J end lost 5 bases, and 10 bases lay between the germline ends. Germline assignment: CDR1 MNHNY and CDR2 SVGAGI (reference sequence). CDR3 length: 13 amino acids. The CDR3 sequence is CASSLGGRDTQYF. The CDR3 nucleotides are TGTGCCAGCAGTTTAGGGGGACGAGATACGCAGTATTTT.

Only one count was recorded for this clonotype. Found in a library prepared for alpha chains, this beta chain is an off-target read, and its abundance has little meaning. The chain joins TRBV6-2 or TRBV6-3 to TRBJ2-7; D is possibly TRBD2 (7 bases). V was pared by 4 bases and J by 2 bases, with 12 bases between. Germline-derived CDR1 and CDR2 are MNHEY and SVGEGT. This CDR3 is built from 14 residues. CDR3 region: CASSLERDTYEQYF. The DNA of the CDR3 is TGTGCCAGCAGTTTAGAGCGGGACACCTACGAGCAGTACTTC.

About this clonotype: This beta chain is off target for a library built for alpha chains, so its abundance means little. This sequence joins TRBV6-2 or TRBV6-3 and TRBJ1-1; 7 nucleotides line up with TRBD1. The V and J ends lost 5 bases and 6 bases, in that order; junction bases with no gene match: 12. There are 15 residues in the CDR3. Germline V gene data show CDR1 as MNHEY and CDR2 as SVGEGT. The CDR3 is CASSPSRDSSSEAFF. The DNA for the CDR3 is TGTGCCAGCAGTCCCTCCCGGGACAGCTCGTCTGAAGCTTTCTTT.

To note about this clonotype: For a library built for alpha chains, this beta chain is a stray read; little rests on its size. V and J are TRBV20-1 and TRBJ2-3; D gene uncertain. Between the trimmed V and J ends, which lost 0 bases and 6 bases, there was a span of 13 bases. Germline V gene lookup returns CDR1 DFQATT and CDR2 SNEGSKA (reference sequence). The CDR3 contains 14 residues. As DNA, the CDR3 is TGCAGTGCTAGAGACGCGAGAACCGCGGATACGCAGTATTTT. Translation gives CSARDARTADTQYF.

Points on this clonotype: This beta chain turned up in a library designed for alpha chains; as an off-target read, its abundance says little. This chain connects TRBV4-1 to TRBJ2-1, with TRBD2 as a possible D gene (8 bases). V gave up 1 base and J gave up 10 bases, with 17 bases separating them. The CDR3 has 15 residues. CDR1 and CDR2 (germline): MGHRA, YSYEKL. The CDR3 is CASSQVFSGTVEQFF. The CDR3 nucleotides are TGCGCCAGCAGCCAAGTATTTAGCGGGACAGTCGAGCAGTTCTTC.

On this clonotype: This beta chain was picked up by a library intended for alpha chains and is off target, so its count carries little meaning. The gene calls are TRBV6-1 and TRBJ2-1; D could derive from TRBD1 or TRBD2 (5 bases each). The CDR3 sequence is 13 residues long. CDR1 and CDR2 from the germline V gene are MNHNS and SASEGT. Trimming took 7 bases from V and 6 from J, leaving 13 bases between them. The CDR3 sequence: CASKQAGVNEQFF. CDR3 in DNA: TGTGCCAGCAAACAGGCCGGGGTCAATGAGCAGTTCTTC.

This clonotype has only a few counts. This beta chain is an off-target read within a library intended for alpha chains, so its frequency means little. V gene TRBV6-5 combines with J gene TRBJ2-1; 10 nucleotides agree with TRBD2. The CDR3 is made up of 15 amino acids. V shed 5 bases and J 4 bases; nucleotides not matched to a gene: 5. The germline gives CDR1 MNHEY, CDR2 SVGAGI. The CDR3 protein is CASSTGLAVYNEQFF. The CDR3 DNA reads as TGTGCCAGCAGTACTGGACTAGCGGTTTACAATGAGCAGTTCTTC.